This T cell receptor (beta chain) originates from a study of a mutant IDH1 vaccine in newly diagnosed glioma. Overall study: Patients got radiotherapy, temozolomide, or both beforehand, and most got both.

Time point: baseline, week 1 (first vaccination visit). Treatment described: pre-vaccination baseline after standard-of-care therapy. New IDH1-mutant, ATRX-lost WHO grade 3 or 4 astrocytomas occurred in donors. Per germline, CDR1 ENHRY and CDR2 SYGVKD. The CDR3 length is 13 residues. The ends were cut back, 6 bases at V and 3 bases at J, with 12 bases in the middle. Study observations and caveats: Variations in leading peripheral T cell clonotypes appeared to have no connection with pseudoprogression. Evidence of vaccine-induced immune responses was documented in nearly 95% of patients.

Points on this clone: What it binds is unknown.

This table comes from immunoSEQ multiplex PCR, and its TCRdb copy is limited to in-frame clones, with some not included. The sample has approximately 92,000 clones; around 82% are singletons. Sequenced material: PBMCs, taken from a glioma patient treated with radiotherapy, temozolomide or both. The rearrangement links TRBV10-3 to TRBJ2-7; tentatively, D is TRBD1 (6 bases). This receptor was identified in a woman aged 45-59 years with glioma. The CDR3 region is CAIRGTSVYEQYF. CDR3 DNA sequence: TGTGCCATCAGGGGGACATCGGTCTACGAGCAGTACTTC.